This T cell receptor (beta chain) was observed in a study of patients and donors after allogeneic stem cell transplantation. This CDR3 has 16 residues. V dropped 5 bases and J dropped 4 bases, with 18 bases sitting between them. TCRdb itself ran the RT-PCR reads through MiXCR, one entry per CDR3 protein. The sample lists approximately 140,000 distinct CDR3 sequences, 30% to 45% occurring once. The sequence came from a human donor who was either an allogeneic HSCT recipient or a stem cell or donor lymphocyte infusion donor (not recorded which). It is not recorded whose cells these are; they may come from a transplant donor. Sequencing input: blood, either unsorted or a sorted T cell fraction (not recorded which). The rearrangement joins TRBV12-3 or TRBV12-4 to TRBJ1-3, with a tentative D call TRBD1 (5 bases). The DNA of the CDR3 is TGTGCCAGCAGTAACACGGTCAGCGGGGACGGAAACACCATATATTTT. This gives the protein CASSNTVSGDGNTIYF.